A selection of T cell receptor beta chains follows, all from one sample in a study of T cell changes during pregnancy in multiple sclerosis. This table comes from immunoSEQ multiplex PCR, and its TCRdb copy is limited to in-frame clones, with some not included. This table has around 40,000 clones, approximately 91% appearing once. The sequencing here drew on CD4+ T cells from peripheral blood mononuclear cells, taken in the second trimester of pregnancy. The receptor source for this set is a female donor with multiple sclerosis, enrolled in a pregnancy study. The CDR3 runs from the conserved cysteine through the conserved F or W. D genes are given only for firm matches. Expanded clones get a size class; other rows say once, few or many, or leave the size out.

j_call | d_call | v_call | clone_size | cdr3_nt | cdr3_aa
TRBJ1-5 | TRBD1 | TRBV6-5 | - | TGTGCCAGCAGAGGGACAGTCCCTCAGCCCCAGCATTTT | CASRGTVPQPQHF
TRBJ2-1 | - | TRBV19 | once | TGTGCCAGTAGTATGGCAGGGCCCCTCAATGAGCAGTTCTTC | CASSMAGPLNEQFF
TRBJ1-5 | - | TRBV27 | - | TGTGCCACCGGACACCCGAGTCAGCCCCAGCATTTT | CATGHPSQPQHF
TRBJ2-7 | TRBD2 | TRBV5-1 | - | TGCGCCAGCAGCTTCGTAGCGGGAGTGGAAGGCGAGCAGTACTTC | CASSFVAGVEGEQYF
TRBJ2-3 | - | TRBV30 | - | TGTGCCTGGAGTGCGGAGGGGATAGATACGCAGTATTTT | CAWSAEGIDTQYF
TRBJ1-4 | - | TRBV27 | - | TGTGCCAGCGCTACCCAGGGATCAGGAGATGAAAAACTGTTTTTT | CASATQGSGDEKLFF
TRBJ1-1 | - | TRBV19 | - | TGTGCCAGTAGTTGGTGGGGGAGGGGAGCTTTCTTT | CASSWWGRGAFF
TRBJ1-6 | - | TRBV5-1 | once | TGCGCCAGCAGGGACACCGATAATTCACCCCTCCACTTT | CASRDTDNSPLHF
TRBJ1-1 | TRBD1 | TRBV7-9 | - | TGTGCCGGACAGGCGAACACTGAAGCTTTCTTT | CAGQANTEAFF
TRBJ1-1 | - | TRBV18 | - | TGTGCCAGCTCACCACAGGGGCGGGGGGACACTGAAGCTTTCTTT | CASSPQGRGDTEAFF
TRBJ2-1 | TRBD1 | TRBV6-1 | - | TGTGCCAGCAGTGTATGGCAGGGGGCCGGGAATGAGCAGTTCTTC | CASSVWQGAGNEQFF
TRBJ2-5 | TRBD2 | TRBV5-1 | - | TGCGCCAGCAGCCCCCAACTAGCGGACGCCACCCAGTACTTC | CASSPQLADATQYF
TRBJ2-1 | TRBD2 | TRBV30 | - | TGTGCCTGGAAACTAGCGGGGAATGAGCAGTTCTTC | CAWKLAGNEQFF
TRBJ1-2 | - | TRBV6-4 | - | TGTGCCAGCAGTGACAGGGGGACTGGCTACACCTTC | CASSDRGTGYTF
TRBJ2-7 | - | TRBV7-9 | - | TGTGCCAGCAGCTTAGCGGATGGACACTACGAGCAGTACTTC | CASSLADGHYEQYF
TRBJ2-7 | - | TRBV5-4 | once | TGTGCCAGCAGCTTGGGGGGCGGGGTTGCCTACGAGCAGTACTTC | CASSLGGGVAYEQYF
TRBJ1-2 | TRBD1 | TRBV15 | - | TGTGCCACCAGCGGACAGGGGGCTTATGGCTACACCTTC | CATSGQGAYGYTF
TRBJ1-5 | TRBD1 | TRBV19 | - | TGTGCCAGTAGTCGGAGGGACAGCACTGCGCCCCAGCATTTT | CASSRRDSTAPQHF
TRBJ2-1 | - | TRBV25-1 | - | TGTGCCAGCAGTGGGGCTTATAATGAGCAGTTCTTC | CASSGAYNEQFF
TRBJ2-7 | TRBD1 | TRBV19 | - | TGTGCCAGTAGTACCCACCTTCAGGACAGGGGGCTGTACGAGCAGTACTTC | CASSTHLQDRGLYEQYF
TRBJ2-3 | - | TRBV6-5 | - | TGTGCCAGCAGCGAGGGAGTGCCAGATACGCAGTATTTT | CASSEGVPDTQYF
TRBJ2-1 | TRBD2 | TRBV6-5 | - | TGTGCCAGCAGTCAGGGGACTAGCGGCTTCAATGAGCAGTTCTTC | CASSQGTSGFNEQFF
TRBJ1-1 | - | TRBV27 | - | TGTGCCAGCAGTTACAAGGAGATCACTGAAGCTTTCTTT | CASSYKEITEAFF
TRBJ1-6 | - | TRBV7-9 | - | TGTGCCAGCAGCCCCGATTTAGAAGCTAATTCACCCCTCCACTTT | CASSPDLEANSPLHF
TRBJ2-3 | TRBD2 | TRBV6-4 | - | TGTGCCAGCAGTGACTCCGGGACTAGCGGGGGACTAGGTACAGATACGCAGTATTTT | CASSDSGTSGGLGTDTQYF
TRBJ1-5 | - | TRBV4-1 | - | TGCGCCAGCAGCCTCGACGGGGGGCTCGGCAATCAGCCCCAGCATTTT | CASSLDGGLGNQPQHF
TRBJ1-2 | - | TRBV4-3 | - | TGCGCCAGCAGCCAAGGGGGAGCTACTCGGGATGGCTACACCTTC | CASSQGGATRDGYTF
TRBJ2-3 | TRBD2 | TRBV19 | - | TGTGCCAGTAGCACAGCGGGGATTTCAGATACGCAGTATTTT | CASSTAGISDTQYF
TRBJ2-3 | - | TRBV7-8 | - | TGTGCCAGCAGCTTAGTTGGGAGTCGCACAGATACGCAGTATTTT | CASSLVGSRTDTQYF
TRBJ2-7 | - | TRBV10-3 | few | TGTGCCATCAAGGGGCGGCTAACCTACGAGCAGTACTTC | CAIKGRLTYEQYF
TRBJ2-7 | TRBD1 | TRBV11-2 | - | TGTGCCAGCAGCCCACTCCAGCGACAGGGGAGCTACGAGCAGTACTTC | CASSPLQRQGSYEQYF
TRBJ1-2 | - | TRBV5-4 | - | TGTGCCAGCAGCCCAGGGGTTGAAGGCGGCTACACCTTC | CASSPGVEGGYTF
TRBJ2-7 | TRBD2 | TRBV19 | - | TGTGCCAGAGCCGGGACTAGCGCGAGCGAGCAGTACTTC | CARAGTSASEQYF
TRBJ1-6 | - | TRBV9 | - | TGTGCCAGCAGCGTAGCGGGAGCGGGCCCGGGGGATTCACCCCTCCACTTT | CASSVAGAGPGDSPLHF
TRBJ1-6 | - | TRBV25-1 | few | TGTGCCAGCAGTCACGTGGCATCACCCCTCCACTTT | CASSHVASPLHF
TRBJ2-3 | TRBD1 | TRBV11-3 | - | TGTGCCAGCAGCTTACGACAGGGCAACAATCCAGATACGCAGTATTTT | CASSLRQGNNPDTQYF
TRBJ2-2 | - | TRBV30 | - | TGTGCCTGGAGTGTCTTGGGGGCAGGTACCGGGGAGCTGTTTTTT | CAWSVLGAGTGELFF